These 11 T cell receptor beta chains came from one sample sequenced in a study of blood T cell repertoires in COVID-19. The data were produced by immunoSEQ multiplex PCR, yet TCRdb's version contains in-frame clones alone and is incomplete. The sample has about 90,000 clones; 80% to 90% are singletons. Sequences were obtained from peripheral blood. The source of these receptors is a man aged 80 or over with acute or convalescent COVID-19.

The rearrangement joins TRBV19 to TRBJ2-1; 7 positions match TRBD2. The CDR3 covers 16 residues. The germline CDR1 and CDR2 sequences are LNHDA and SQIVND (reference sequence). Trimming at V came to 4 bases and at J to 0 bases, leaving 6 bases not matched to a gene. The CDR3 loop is CASSTQRGGSYNEQFF. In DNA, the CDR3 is TGTGCCAGTAGTACCCAGCGGGGAGGCTCCTACAATGAGCAGTTCTTC.

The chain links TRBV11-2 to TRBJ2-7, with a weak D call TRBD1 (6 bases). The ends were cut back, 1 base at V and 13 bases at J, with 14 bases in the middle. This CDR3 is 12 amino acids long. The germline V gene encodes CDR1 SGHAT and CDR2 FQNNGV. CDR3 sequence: CASSLGTAGEYF. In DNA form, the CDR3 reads TGTGCCAGCAGCTTAGGGACAGCCGGGGAATACTTC.

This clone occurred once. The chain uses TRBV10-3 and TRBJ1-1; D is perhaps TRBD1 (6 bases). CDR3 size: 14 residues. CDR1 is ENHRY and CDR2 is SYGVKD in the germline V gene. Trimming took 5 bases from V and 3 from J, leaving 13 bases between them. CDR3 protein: CAISRDRQDTEAFF. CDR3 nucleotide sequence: TGTGCCATCAGTAGGGACCGACAGGACACTGAAGCTTTCTTT.

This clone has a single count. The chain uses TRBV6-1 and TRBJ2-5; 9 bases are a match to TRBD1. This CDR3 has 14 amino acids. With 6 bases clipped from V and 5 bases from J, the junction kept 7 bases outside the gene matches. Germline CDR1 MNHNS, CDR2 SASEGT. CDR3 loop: CASRRQGGIETQYF. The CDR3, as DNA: TGTGCCAGCAGACGACAGGGGGGCATTGAGACCCAGTACTTC.

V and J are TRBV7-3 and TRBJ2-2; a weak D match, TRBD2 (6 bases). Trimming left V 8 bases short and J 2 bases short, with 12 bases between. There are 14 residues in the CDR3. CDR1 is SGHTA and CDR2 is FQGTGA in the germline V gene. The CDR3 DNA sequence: TGTGCCAGCGCTCCGGGACTCAACACCGGGGAGCTGTTTTTT. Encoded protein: CASAPGLNTGELFF.

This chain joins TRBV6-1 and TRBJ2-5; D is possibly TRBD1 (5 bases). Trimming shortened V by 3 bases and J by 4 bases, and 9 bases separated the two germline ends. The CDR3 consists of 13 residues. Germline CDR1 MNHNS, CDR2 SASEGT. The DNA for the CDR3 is TGTGCCAGCAGTGACAGGGAACCAGAGACCCAGTACTTC. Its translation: CASSDREPETQYF.

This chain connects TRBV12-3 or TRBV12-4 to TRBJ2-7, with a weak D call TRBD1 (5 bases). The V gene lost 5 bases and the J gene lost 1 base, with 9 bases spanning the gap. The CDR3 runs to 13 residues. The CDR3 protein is CASSLRESYEQYF. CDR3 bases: TGTGCCAGCAGTCTCAGGGAATCCTACGAGCAGTACTTC.

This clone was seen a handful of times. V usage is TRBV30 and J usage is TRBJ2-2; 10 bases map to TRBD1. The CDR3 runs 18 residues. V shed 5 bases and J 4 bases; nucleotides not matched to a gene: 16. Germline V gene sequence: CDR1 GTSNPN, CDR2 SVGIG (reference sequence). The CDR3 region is CAWARGPRDRGPTGELFF. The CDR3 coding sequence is TGTGCCTGGGCCCGCGGACCCCGGGACAGGGGACCCACCGGGGAGCTGTTTTTT.

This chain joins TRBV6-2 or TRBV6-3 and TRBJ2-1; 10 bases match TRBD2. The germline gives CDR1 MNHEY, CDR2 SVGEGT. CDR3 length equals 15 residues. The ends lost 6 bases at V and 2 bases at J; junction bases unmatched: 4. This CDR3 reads CASRPSGSAYNEQFF. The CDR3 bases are TGTGCCAGCAGACCTAGCGGGAGCGCCTACAATGAGCAGTTCTTC.

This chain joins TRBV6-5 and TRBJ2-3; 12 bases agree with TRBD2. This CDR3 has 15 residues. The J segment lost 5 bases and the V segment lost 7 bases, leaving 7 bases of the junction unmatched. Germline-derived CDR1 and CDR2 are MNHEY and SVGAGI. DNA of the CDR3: TGTGCCAGCAACCTAGCGGGAGGGCCGGAAGATACGCAGTATTTT. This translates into CASNLAGGPEDTQYF.

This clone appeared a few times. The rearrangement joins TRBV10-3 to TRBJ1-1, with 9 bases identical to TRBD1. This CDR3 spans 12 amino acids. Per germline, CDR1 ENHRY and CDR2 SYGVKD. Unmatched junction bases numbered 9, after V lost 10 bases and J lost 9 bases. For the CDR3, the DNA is TGTGCCAGCCAGGACAGGGGCTCTCAAGCTTTCTTT. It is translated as CASQDRGSQAFF.